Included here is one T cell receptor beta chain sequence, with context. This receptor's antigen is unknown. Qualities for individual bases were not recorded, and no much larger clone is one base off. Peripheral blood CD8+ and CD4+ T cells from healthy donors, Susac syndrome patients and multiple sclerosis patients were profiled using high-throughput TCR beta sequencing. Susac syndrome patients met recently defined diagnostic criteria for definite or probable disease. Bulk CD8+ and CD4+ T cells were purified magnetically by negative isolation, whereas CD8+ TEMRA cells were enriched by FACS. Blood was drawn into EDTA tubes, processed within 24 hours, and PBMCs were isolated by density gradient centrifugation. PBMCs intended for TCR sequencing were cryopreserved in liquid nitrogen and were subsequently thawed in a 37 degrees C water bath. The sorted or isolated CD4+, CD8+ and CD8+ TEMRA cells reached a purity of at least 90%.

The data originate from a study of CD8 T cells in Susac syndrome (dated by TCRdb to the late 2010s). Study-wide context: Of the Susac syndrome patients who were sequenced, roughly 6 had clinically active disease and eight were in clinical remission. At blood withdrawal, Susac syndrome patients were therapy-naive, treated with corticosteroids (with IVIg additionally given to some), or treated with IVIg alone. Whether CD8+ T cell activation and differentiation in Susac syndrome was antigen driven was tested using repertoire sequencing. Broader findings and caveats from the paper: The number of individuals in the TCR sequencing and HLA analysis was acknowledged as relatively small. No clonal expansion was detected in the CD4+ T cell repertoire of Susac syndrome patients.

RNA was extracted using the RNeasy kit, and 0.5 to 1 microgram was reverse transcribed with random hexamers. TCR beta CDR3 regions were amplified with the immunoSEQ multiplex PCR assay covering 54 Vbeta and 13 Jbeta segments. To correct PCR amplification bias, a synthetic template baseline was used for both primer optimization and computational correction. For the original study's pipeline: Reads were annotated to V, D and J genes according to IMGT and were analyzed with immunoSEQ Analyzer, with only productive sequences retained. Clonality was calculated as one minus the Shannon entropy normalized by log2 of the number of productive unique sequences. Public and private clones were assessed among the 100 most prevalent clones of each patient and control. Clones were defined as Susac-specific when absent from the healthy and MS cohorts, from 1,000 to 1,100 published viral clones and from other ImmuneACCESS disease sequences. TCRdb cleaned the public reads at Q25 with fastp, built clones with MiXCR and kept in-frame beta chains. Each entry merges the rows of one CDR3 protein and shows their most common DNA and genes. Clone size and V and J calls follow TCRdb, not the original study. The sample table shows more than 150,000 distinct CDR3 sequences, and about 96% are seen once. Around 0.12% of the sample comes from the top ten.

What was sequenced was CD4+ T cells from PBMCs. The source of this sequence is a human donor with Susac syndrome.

The nucleotide sequence is TGTGCCAGCAGTTTTACAGGGGCCACTGAAGCTTTCTTT. Translated, this gives CASSFTGATEAFF. This chain is built from TRBV3-1 and TRBJ1-1; TRBD1 fits 7 bases in the junction. V lost 6 bases and J lost 4 bases, and the count of bases not matched to a germline gene is 5. The CDR3 sequence holds 13 residues, the cysteine and phenylalanine included. CDR3 DNA only is kept here, 39 bases in frame from base 1. CDR1 and CDR2 are drawn from the germline V gene (reference sequence): LGHDT, YNNKEL.